This entry lists 21 T cell receptor beta chains sequenced from one sample in a study of T-cell memory formation after mild COVID-19. One entry per CDR3 protein, called by TCRdb with MiXCR from the 5' RACE reads. The sample has 250,000 or so distinct CDR3 sequences; under 20% are singletons. Sample: PBMCs or a T cell subset sorted from them (not recorded which). Receptors originate from a man younger than 30 who had mild COVID-19 (a few samples of this study predate the infection). Cell type and time point are not known.

This clonotype was observed at least ten times. This chain joins TRBV11-2 and TRBJ2-2; 9 nucleotides align to TRBD2. The CDR3 covers 18 residues. The V and J ends lost 1 base and 0 bases, in that order; junction bases with no gene match: 6. CDR1 and CDR2 (germline): SGHAT, FQNNGV. CDR3 region: CASSLGRTSVTNTGELFF. Written as DNA, the CDR3 is TGTGCCAGCAGCTTAGGGCGGACTAGCGTGACGAACACCGGGGAGCTGTTTTTT.

This clonotype was observed many times. V usage is TRBV12-3 or TRBV12-4 and J usage is TRBJ1-5; possible D gene TRBD1, 6 bases. The CDR3 loop spans 15 amino acids. Trimming removed 6 bases at V and 1 base at J, with 13 bases between. CDR3 region: CASRPQGSSNQPQHF. Written as DNA, the CDR3 is TGTGCCAGCAGACCCCAGGGGTCGAGCAATCAGCCCCAGCATTTT.

The J gene is TRBJ2-3, the V gene TRBV20-1, with D perhaps matching TRBD2 (6 bases). The CDR3 has 13 residues. Trimming shortened V by 5 bases and J by 1 base, and 10 bases separated the two germline ends. Germline V lookup: CDR1 DFQATT, CDR2 SNEGSKA (reference sequence). The DNA for the CDR3 is TGCAGTGCTGGGGGAGGCGGCACAGATACGCAGTATTTT. Residues: CSAGGGGTDTQYF.

This CDR3 reads CSLGRVGTQYF. The CDR3 coding sequence is TGCAGCCTTGGGAGGGTCGGTACGCAGTATTTT. J is TRBJ2-3 and V is TRBV20-1; 7 positions match TRBD2. Germline V gene data show CDR1 as DFQATT and CDR2 as SNEGSKA (reference sequence). The CDR3 contains 11 residues.

Only a few counts were recorded for this clonotype. The V gene is TRBV29-1, the J gene TRBJ2-3, with D perhaps matching TRBD1 (6 bases). The CDR3 has 14 residues. Trimming stripped 1 base from V and 2 bases from J, with 10 bases between. The germline V gene has CDR1 SQVTM and CDR2 ANQGSEA. CDR3: CSVEGGQHTDTQYF. The DNA for the CDR3 is TGCAGCGTTGAAGGGGGGCAGCACACAGATACGCAGTATTTT.

The rearrangement joins TRBV5-1 to TRBJ2-7; D uncertain. Trimming took 1 base from V and 4 from J, leaving 12 bases between them. The CDR3 has 14 amino acids. Germline V gene sequence: CDR1 SGHRS, CDR2 YFSETQ. CDR3 sequence (DNA): TGCGCCAGCAGCTTGTCTCCCATCGATTACGAGCAGTACGTC. Translating it yields CASSLSPIDYEQYV.

There are a few counts of this clonotype. The V and J genes are TRBV12-3 or TRBV12-4 and TRBJ1-5, with 7 positions matching TRBD1. The J segment lost 4 bases and the V segment lost 4 bases, leaving 1 base of the junction unmatched. The CDR3 has 13 amino acids. The CDR3 region is CASSSTGNQPQHF. CDR3 bases: TGTGCCAGCAGTTCGACAGGGAATCAGCCCCAGCATTTT.

In its sample, this clonotype was seen many times. The chain is built from TRBV7-6 and TRBJ2-7, with 10 bases aligning to TRBD1. V lost 5 bases to trimming and J lost 2 bases; unmatched junction nucleotides: 3. Germline V gene data show CDR1 as SGHVS and CDR2 as FNYEAQ. This CDR3 has 14 amino acids. DNA for the CDR3: TGTGCCAGCAGCCCGGGACAGGGGCCCTACGAGCAGTACTTC. Its translation: CASSPGQGPYEQYF. The variable domain in full, completed from reference TRBV7-6 and TRBJ2-7, reads GAGVSQSPRYKVTKRGQDVALRCDPISGHVSLYWYRQALGQGPEFLTYFNYEAQQDKSGLPNDRFSAERPEGSISTLTIQRTEQRDSAMYRCASSPGQGPYEQYFGPGTRLTVT.

This clonotype came up many times. The chain carries TRBV5-1 and TRBJ1-1; unclear D gene. V lost 3 bases to trimming and J lost 4 bases, with 16 bases between them. There are 15 residues in the CDR3. The germline V gene encodes CDR1 SGHRS and CDR2 YFSETQ. The CDR3 nucleotides are TGCGCCAGCAGCTCCTGGTCCTTGGGCTCCACTGAAGCTTTCTTT. The encoded protein is CASSSWSLGSTEAFF. Using reference TRBV5-1 and TRBJ1-1 for the parts outside the CDR3, the full variable domain is KAGVTQTPRYLIKTRGQQVTLSCSPISGHRSVSWYQQTPGQGLQFLFEYFSETQRNKGNFPGRFSGRQFSNSRSEMNVSTLELGDSALYLCASSSWSLGSTEAFFGQGTRLTVV.

Written as DNA, the CDR3 is TGTGCCAGCAGTGACTCTGCCGGCGGGGGGGGCTACAATGAGCAGTTCTTC. Its protein product is CASSDSAGGGGYNEQFF. The chain combines TRBV6-4 with TRBJ2-1, with 9 nucleotides matching TRBD2. Germline V gene lookup returns CDR1 MRHNA and CDR2 SNTAGT. V lost 0 bases and J lost 3; bases outside the gene matches: 6. The CDR3 covers 17 residues.

This clonotype was counted between two and nine times. The chain joins TRBV4-2 to TRBJ1-2; D possibly corresponds to TRBD1 (5 bases). CDR3 length: 15 residues. Per the germline V gene, CDR1 is LGHNA and CDR2 is YNFKEQ. Trimming cost V 0 bases and J 4 bases, with 12 bases left between them. Here the CDR3 DNA reads TGTGCCAGCAGCCAAGATAGCGGGGCTCTCTATGGCTACACCTTC. This sequence encodes CASSQDSGALYGYTF.

The CDR3 DNA reads as TGTGCCAGCAGCGTAGGTCTATTACGCTACAATGAGCAGTTCTTC. Translating it yields CASSVGLLRYNEQFF. The V call is TRBV9, the J call TRBJ2-1; D ambiguous. Germline V gene sequence: CDR1 SGDLS, CDR2 YYNGEE. The V end lost 0 bases, the J end lost 3 bases, and 10 bases lay between the germline ends. The CDR3 is 15 amino acids.

Only a few counts were recorded for this clonotype. The chain carries TRBV4-1 and TRBJ2-1; a weak D match, TRBD2 (5 bases). Per germline, CDR1 MGHRA and CDR2 YSYEKL. The CDR3 is 15 residues long. Trimming stripped 7 bases from V and 0 bases from J, with 13 bases between. The CDR3 is CASTISGVSYNEQFF. CDR3 nucleotides: TGCGCCAGCACCATCAGCGGCGTCTCCTACAATGAGCAGTTCTTC.

This chain links TRBV4-1 with TRBJ2-3; D gene uncertain. Trimming removed 7 bases from V and 6 bases from J, with 17 bases in between. The CDR3 has 14 amino acids. The germline V gene encodes CDR1 MGHRA and CDR2 YSYEKL. The CDR3 DNA reads as TGCGCCAGCAACCGCGACGAGGAGCTCGATACGCAGTATTTT. Translating it yields CASNRDEELDTQYF.

V gene TRBV24-1 combines with J gene TRBJ1-5; D might be TRBD1 (6 bases). The V gene's germline CDR1 is KGHDR and CDR2 SFDVKD. The CDR3 extends over 13 amino acids. Trimming took 7 bases from V and 0 from J, leaving 6 bases between them. CDR3 region: CATSRGSNQPQHF. In DNA form, the CDR3 reads TGTGCCACCAGCAGGGGTAGCAATCAGCCCCAGCATTTT.

CDR3 sequence: CSASPGSGNTIYF. CDR3 nucleotide sequence: TGCAGTGCTAGCCCGGGTTCTGGAAACACCATATATTTT. The chain recombines TRBV20-1 with TRBJ1-3; no firm D call. V lost 3 bases and J lost 1, with 7 bases in between. In germline, CDR1 is DFQATT, CDR2 SNEGSKA (reference sequence). There are 13 residues in the CDR3.

This sequence joins TRBV29-1 and TRBJ2-1; possibly TRBD1 or TRBD2 for D (6 bases each). The CDR3 is 12 amino acids. Germline loops: CDR1 SQVTM, CDR2 ANQGSEA. Trimming took off 7 bases at V and 7 bases at J, with 14 bases between the two ends. DNA of the CDR3: TGCAGCGGGGGGGCCTTGGGGAATGAGCAGTTCTTC. Protein: CSGGALGNEQFF.

This clonotype was seen a few times. The chain carries TRBV18 and TRBJ1-2, with D unresolved. This CDR3 has 15 amino acids. V was shortened by 3 bases and J by 0 bases, with 11 bases between the two germline ends. Germline lookup yields CDR1 KGHSH and CDR2 LQKENI. CDR3 sequence reads: CASSPGNGANYGYTF. As DNA, the CDR3 is TGTGCCAGCTCACCTGGTAACGGAGCTAACTATGGCTACACCTTC.

The rearrangement links TRBV7-3 to TRBJ2-7, with D possibly matching TRBD2 (5 bases). The V and J ends lost 4 bases and 7 bases respectively, with 14 bases between them. The CDR3 totals 13 residues. Looked up from germline, CDR1 is SGHTA and CDR2 is FQGTGA. The CDR3 is CASSSQAPGEQYF. For the CDR3, the DNA is TGTGCCAGCAGCTCCCAGGCCCCGGGGGAGCAGTACTTC.

There are many counts of this clonotype. The chain uses TRBV7-2 and TRBJ2-7, with TRBD2 matching over 8 bases. Germline V gene lookup returns CDR1 SGHTA and CDR2 FQGNSA. The CDR3 spans 15 residues. V was pared by 4 bases and J by 0 bases, with 5 bases of the junction left unmatched. For the CDR3, the DNA is TGTGCCAGCAGCTCCCGCGGGGGGCACTCCTACGAGCAGTACGTC. The encoded protein is CASSSRGGHSYEQYV.

This clonotype occurred many times. V usage is TRBV5-1 and J usage is TRBJ1-1; tentative D call: TRBD1 (5 bases). The CDR3 covers 19 residues. Germline V CDR1 and CDR2: SGHRS, YFSETQ. V dropped 4 bases and J dropped 1 base, with 26 bases sitting between them. CDR3 residues: CASSMDGPGRKDGNTEAFF. CDR3 DNA: TGCGCCAGCAGCATGGACGGACCGGGACGTAAAGATGGGAACACTGAAGCTTTCTTT.